This TCR beta chain is from a study of radiotherapy plus CTLA-4 blockade in lung cancer. Background on the study: Across the patients, objective responses occurred in approximately 19%, and disease control in 30% to 40%. Findings and caveats of the study: The best predictor of response was reported to be early blood T cell clone dynamics, with interferon-beta. Researchers report tumor-derived TCR clones expanding in blood after radiotherapy plus ipilimumab.

Notes on this clone: What it recognizes is unknown.

This CDR3 has 14 amino acids. Germline CDR1 LNHDA, CDR2 SQIVND (reference sequence). Trimming removed 7 bases at V and 2 bases at J, with 14 bases between. Sequenced by immunoSEQ multiplex PCR; TCRdb stores in-frame clones only, minus some. The sample consists of roughly 71,000 clones, around 73% of them appearing once. Treatment of patients with chemo-refractory metastatic non-small-cell lung cancer consisted of focal radiation plus CTLA-4 blockade with ipilimumab. This chain joins TRBV19 and TRBJ1-2; D is perhaps TRBD1 (5 bases). The sample was peripheral blood, taken from a patient treated with radiotherapy plus ipilimumab. This TCR derives from a human donor with non-small cell lung cancer who had a complete response to radiotherapy plus ipilimumab. The CDR3 region is CASNGHGSNYGYTF. The CDR3 nucleotides read TGTGCCAGTAACGGACACGGTTCAAACTATGGCTACACCTTC.